This T cell receptor (beta chain) was captured in a study of glioma-infiltrating T cells. This clonotype appeared many times. The iRepertoire nested amplicon-rescue multiplex PCR amplified TCR alpha and beta CDR3s from RNA. Using its own MiXCR run on the multiplex PCR reads, TCRdb lists one record per CDR3 protein. The data show around 190,000 distinct CDR3 sequences, 30% to 40% seen once. Sequences were obtained from glioma tissue, nonneoplastic brain tissue, or PBMCs (not recorded which). The clonotype comes from a human donor with low-grade glioma or glioblastoma, undergoing nonglioma brain surgery, or in good health (not recorded which).

The CDR3 region is CASMTVTTEAFF. CDR3 sequence (DNA): TGTGCCTCAATGACAGTAACCACTGAAGCTTTCTTT. The gene calls are TRBV19 and TRBJ1-1; weak D call: TRBD1 (5 bases). CDR3 length: 12 amino acids. V lost 11 bases and J lost 4, with 14 bases in between. Germline-derived CDR1 and CDR2 are LNHDA and SQIVND (reference sequence). Looking up the rest from reference TRBV19 and TRBJ1-1 gives the full variable domain: DGGITQSPKYLFRKEGQNVTLSCEQNLNHDAMYWYRQDPGQGLRLIYYSQIVNDFQKGDIAEGYSVSREKKESFPLTVTSAQKNPTAFYLCASMTVTTEAFFGQGTRLTVV.